Below are 27 T cell receptor beta chains sequenced from a single sample in a study of blood T cell repertoires in COVID-19. The method was immunoSEQ multiplex PCR; TCRdb's version includes in-frame clones alone and lacks a portion of them. The table shows 110,000 or so clones, with about 80% occurring only once. Sequencing was done on a sample of peripheral blood. Source of these receptors: a woman in her 40s with acute or convalescent COVID-19.

In its sample, this clone was seen once. The chain carries TRBV7-2 and TRBJ2-5, with TRBD2 matching over 12 bases. In germline, CDR1 is SGHTA, CDR2 FQGNSA. This CDR3 has 16 amino acids. V lost 5 bases, J lost 1 base, and 5 bases stayed unmatched. CDR3 residues: CASSTGLAGFQETQYF. CDR3 sequence (DNA): TGTGCCAGCAGCACCGGACTAGCGGGGTTCCAAGAGACCCAGTACTTC.

This chain's CDR3 is CSVLGANVLTF. CDR3 nucleotide sequence: TGCAGCGTTCTGGGGGCCAACGTCCTGACTTTC. The chain is built from TRBV29-1 and TRBJ2-6; D not resolved. Germline CDR1 SQVTM, CDR2 ANQGSEA. Between the trimmed V and J ends, which lost 5 bases and 4 bases, there was a span of 3 bases. This CDR3 comprises 11 residues.

This clone was found many times. This chain links TRBV5-4 with TRBJ2-2, with 9 bases that match TRBD2. J was trimmed by 4 bases and V by 4 bases; bases with no gene match: 8. CDR1 is SGHNT, CDR2 YYREEE, per germline (reference sequence). The CDR3 length is 16 residues. The DNA of the CDR3 is TGTGCCAGCAGCCGAAGGACTAGCGTGAGCACCGGGGAGCTGTTTTTT. It specifies CASSRRTSVSTGELFF. The full variable domain, its missing parts supplied by reference TRBV5-4 and TRBJ2-2, is ETGVTQSPTHLIKTRGQQVTLRCSSQSGHNTVSWYQQALGQGPQFIFQYYREEENGRGNFPPRFSGLQFPNYSSELNVNALELDDSALYLCASSRRTSVSTGELFFGEGSRLTVL.

The chain has TRBV6-5 and TRBJ1-6; no definite D call. With 7 bases removed from V and 4 bases from J, the gap between germline ends came to 14 bases. The germline V gene has CDR1 MNHEY and CDR2 SVGAGI. The CDR3 contains 15 residues. CDR3 sequence (DNA): TGTGCCAGCAATACCCAAGCGGGGTATAATTCACCCCTCCACTTT. This gives the protein CASNTQAGYNSPLHF.

This chain links TRBV7-2 with TRBJ1-2, with D possibly TRBD1 on 6 matching bases. This CDR3 comprises 15 residues. The V gene's germline CDR1 is SGHTA and CDR2 FQGNSA. The V end lost 8 bases, the J end lost 6 bases, and 22 bases lay between the germline ends. As DNA, the CDR3 is TGTGCCAGCGGTACCGACAGGCTCCTCATTCATGGCTACACCTTC. Protein sequence: CASGTDRLLIHGYTF.

This rearrangement joins TRBV7-2 to TRBJ2-3, with 7 nucleotides matching TRBD2. Trimming cost V 3 bases and J 2 bases; bases outside gene matches: 11. CDR1 is SGHTA, CDR2 FQGNSA, per germline. The CDR3 loop spans 17 amino acids. CDR3 in DNA: TGTGCCAGCAGCTTCCTACCCGGGGGGTCTGTCACAGATACGCAGTATTTT. Protein sequence: CASSFLPGGSVTDTQYF.

Note on this clone: Distinct nucleotide sequences in the sample also encode this CDR3. This sequence joins TRBV18 and TRBJ1-4; TRBD1 aligns across 10 bases. Germline CDR1 is KGHSH and CDR2 is LQKENI. This CDR3 comprises 14 residues. V dropped 3 bases and J dropped 8; count of bases not matched to a gene: 3. CDR3 residues: CASSPGQGREKLFF. DNA of the CDR3: TGTGCCAGCTCACCGGGACAGGGGAGGGAAAAACTGTTTTTT.

The gene calls are TRBV10-1 and TRBJ2-1, with 14 bases that match TRBD2. In germline, CDR1 is WNHNN, CDR2 SYGVQD (reference sequence). Germline trimming cut 8 bases from V and 1 base from J; bases unmatched to any gene: 13. CDR3 size: 19 residues. The CDR3: CASSRGTSGGKGSYNEQFF. The CDR3 DNA is TGCGCCAGCTCCAGAGGGACTAGCGGGGGAAAGGGGTCCTACAATGAGCAGTTCTTC.

The chain has TRBV3-1 (or the pseudogene TRBV3-2) and TRBJ1-6; possibly TRBD1 for D (5 bases). Trimming took off 2 bases at V and 9 bases at J, with 11 bases between the two ends. The CDR3 has 14 amino acids. The germline gives CDR1 LGHDT, CDR2 YNNKEL (reference sequence). Here the CDR3 reads CASSQRGIGSPLHF. CDR3 DNA sequence: TGTGCCAGCAGCCAACGGGGGATAGGTTCACCCCTCCACTTT.

CDR3 protein: CASSFVSDRANGYTF. The CDR3 bases are TGCGCCAGCAGTTTCGTATCGGACAGGGCTAATGGCTACACCTTC. J is TRBJ1-2 and V is TRBV5-1, with 8 bases fitting TRBD1. J lost 6 bases, V lost 5 bases, and 12 bases had no gene match. Per germline, CDR1 SGHRS and CDR2 YFSETQ. This CDR3 is 15 amino acids long. Using reference TRBV5-1 and TRBJ1-2 for the parts outside the CDR3, the full variable domain is KAGVTQTPRYLIKTRGQQVTLSCSPISGHRSVSWYQQTPGQGLQFLFEYFSETQRNKGNFPGRFSGRQFSNSRSEMNVSTLELGDSALYLCASSFVSDRANGYTFGSGTRLTVV.

J is TRBJ1-5 and V is TRBV15, with TRBD1 as a possible D gene (5 bases). Germline CDR1 LNHNV, CDR2 YYDKDF (reference sequence). CDR3 length equals 15 residues. V was shortened by 3 bases and J by 5 bases, with 14 bases between the two germline ends. The DNA of the CDR3 is TGTGCCACCAGCAGTGAGGGGAGGGTCGATCAGCCCCAGCATTTT. This gives the protein CATSSEGRVDQPQHF.

The chain couples TRBV5-4 to TRBJ1-1; 8 nucleotides match TRBD1. The CDR3 contains 13 residues. Germline V lookup: CDR1 SGHNT, CDR2 YYREEE (reference sequence). The V and J ends lost 4 bases and 5 bases, in that order; junction bases with no gene match: 4. The DNA for the CDR3 is TGTGCCAGCAGCCATCAGGGGGCGACTGAAGCTTTCTTT. This translates into CASSHQGATEAFF.

The chain employs TRBV7-9 and TRBJ1-1; 10 nucleotides line up with TRBD1. CDR1 and CDR2 (germline): SEHNR, FQNEAQ (reference sequence). Trimming cost V 5 bases and J 3 bases; bases outside gene matches: 3. There are 14 residues in the CDR3. The DNA of the CDR3 is TGTGCCAGCAGCCGCGGACAGGGGGACACTGAAGCTTTCTTT. Amino acids: CASSRGQGDTEAFF. The whole variable domain, filled in from reference TRBV7-9 and TRBJ1-1, reads DTGVSQNPRHKITKRGQNVTFRCDPISEHNRLYWYRQTLGQGPEFLTYFQNEAQLEKSRLLSDRFSAERPKGSFSTLEIQRTEQGDSAMYLCASSRGQGDTEAFFGQGTRLTVV.

The V gene is TRBV29-1, the J gene TRBJ1-1; no clear D gene. Trimming shortened V by 2 bases and J by 8 bases, and 12 bases separated the two germline ends. The CDR3 length is 12 residues. Germline CDR1 is SQVTM and CDR2 is ANQGSEA. This CDR3 reads CSVENPLAEAFF. The DNA of the CDR3 is TGCAGCGTTGAAAACCCTTTGGCCGAAGCTTTCTTT. Based on the CDR3 plus reference TRBV29-1 and TRBJ1-1, the full variable domain is SAVISQKPSRDICQRGTSLTIQCQVDSQVTMMFWYRQQPGQSLTLIATANQGSEATYESGFVIDKFPISRPNLTFSTLTVSNMSPEDSSIYLCSVENPLAEAFFGQGTRLTVV.

The J gene is TRBJ2-1, the V gene TRBV3-1 (or the pseudogene TRBV3-2); 10 positions match TRBD2. CDR3 length equals 16 residues. Germline CDR1 is LGHDT and CDR2 is YNNKEL (reference sequence). Trimming cost V 0 bases and J 7 bases; bases outside gene matches: 6. CDR3 loop: CASSQDPSGGGNEQFF. The CDR3 nucleotides read TGTGCCAGCAGCCAAGATCCTAGCGGGGGTGGTAATGAGCAGTTCTTC.

This chain links TRBV19 with TRBJ2-3, with D perhaps TRBD2 (5 bases). The V end lost 3 bases, the J end lost 2 bases, and 12 bases lay between the germline ends. CDR1 is LNHDA, CDR2 SQIVND, per germline (reference sequence). CDR3 length equals 15 residues. CDR3: CASSMGVRNTDTQYF. CDR3 bases: TGTGCCAGTAGTATGGGAGTCAGGAACACAGATACGCAGTATTTT.

The chain employs TRBV5-1 and TRBJ2-3; D gene uncertain. The ends were cut back, 6 bases at V and 2 bases at J, with 13 bases in the middle. The CDR3 loop spans 14 amino acids. Germline V gene sequence: CDR1 SGHRS, CDR2 YFSETQ. This chain's CDR3 is CASTRQDLTDTQYF. The CDR3 DNA sequence: TGCGCCAGCACCAGGCAAGACCTCACAGATACGCAGTATTTT.

V and J are TRBV27 and TRBJ2-3; no definite D call. This CDR3 region has 16 residues. The germline V gene encodes CDR1 MNHEY and CDR2 SMNVEV (reference sequence). The V gene lost 0 bases and the J gene lost 3 bases, with 13 bases spanning the gap. CDR3 loop: CASSLSPGRTTDTQYF. CDR3 DNA sequence: TGTGCCAGCAGTTTATCTCCGGGTCGTACGACAGATACGCAGTATTTT.

In the case of this clone: Mismatch with germline at one junction end may stem from a read error. In the same sample, other DNA sequences code for this CDR3. This chain joins TRBV5-4 and TRBJ1-2; 7 nucleotides agree with TRBD1. Germline V gene data show CDR1 as SGHNT and CDR2 as YYREEE (reference sequence). This CDR3 has 13 residues. The CDR3 reads CASSRTGTDGYTF. The DNA for the CDR3 is TGTGCCAGCAGCCGAACCGGGACAGATGGTTACACCTTC.

The rearrangement joins TRBV5-1 to TRBJ2-3, with D possibly being TRBD1 (5 bases). CDR1 SGHRS and CDR2 YFSETQ come from the germline V gene. V dropped 0 bases and J dropped 4 bases, with 12 bases sitting between them. This CDR3 is 15 amino acids long. The CDR3 nucleotides read TGCGCCAGCAGCTTGGCGCAGGGTAGGGCAGATACGCAGTATTTT. It encodes CASSLAQGRADTQYF.

In this sample, this clone turned up a few times. The chain recombines TRBV2 with TRBJ2-7; TRBD2 might be the D (5 bases). The CDR3 contains 12 residues. V dropped 8 bases and J dropped 2 bases, with 10 bases sitting between them. The germline CDR1 and CDR2 sequences are SNHLY and FYNNEI. The CDR3 nucleotides read TGTGCCAGCTGTGGGGAGCCCTACGAGCAGTACTTC. Encoded protein: CASCGEPYEQYF.

The chain couples TRBV7-8 to TRBJ1-2; no firm D call. The germline V and J ends were trimmed by 5 bases and 2 bases, with 18 bases remaining between them. Per germline, CDR1 SGHVS and CDR2 FQNEAQ. The CDR3 sequence is 16 residues long. The CDR3: CASSHDLGVGNYGYTF. In nucleotides, the CDR3 is TGTGCCAGCAGCCACGATCTAGGCGTTGGGAACTATGGCTACACCTTC.

This clone appeared a single time. V usage is TRBV21-1 and J usage is TRBJ1-1; TRBD1 reflects the table's D call only, with no check against the DNA. TRBV21-1 corresponds to a pseudogene. The CDR3 has 15 amino acids. CDR3: CASSKRTDLDTEAFF. CDR3 nucleotides: TGTGCCAGCAGCAAACGGACAGACTTGGACACTGAAGCTTTCTTT.

This clone was counted between two and nine times. This chain links TRBV4-2 with TRBJ2-2, with TRBD2 as a possible D gene (6 bases). Germline CDR1 and CDR2: LGHNA and YNFKEQ. The V end was cut by 5 bases, the J end by 4 bases, with 14 bases between. The CDR3 contains 15 residues. CDR3 coding DNA: TGTGCCAGCAGCGCGCAGCAGGGAGGCACCGGGGAGCTGTTTTTT. It yields the protein CASSAQQGGTGELFF.

V is TRBV11-2 and J is TRBJ2-1; D is uncertain. Germline V gives CDR1 SGHAT, CDR2 FQNNGV. The V end lost 6 bases, the J end lost 1 base, and 7 bases lay between the germline ends. The CDR3 runs to 13 residues. CDR3 in DNA: TGTGCCAGCAGTCTATCATCCTACAATGAGCAGTTCTTC. Residues: CASSLSSYNEQFF.

This chain's CDR3 is CAVRNRGPEAFF. CDR3 DNA: TGTGCCGTAAGGAACAGGGGCCCCGAAGCTTTCTTT. The chain couples TRBV10-3 to TRBJ1-1; 7 bases agree with TRBD1. Germline assignment: CDR1 ENHRY and CDR2 SYGVKD. The junction had 11 bases not matched to a gene; V was cut back by 11 bases and J by 8 bases. The CDR3 runs 12 residues.

The chain carries TRBV9 and TRBJ1-2, with 10 bases that match TRBD1. CDR1 SGDLS and CDR2 YYNGEE come from the germline V gene. This CDR3 contains 14 residues. Trimming at V came to 2 bases and at J to 5 bases, leaving 3 bases not matched to a gene. CDR3 amino acids: CASSVGQGGYGYTF. The CDR3 region has the DNA TGTGCCAGCAGCGTCGGACAGGGGGGGTATGGCTACACCTTC.